This T cell receptor (beta chain) was sequenced for a study of OX40 agonist ivuxolimab in advanced cancers. Generated by immunoSEQ multiplex PCR, the TCRdb table keeps only in-frame clones and is missing some. Of tens of thousands of clones listed, 80% to 90% are singletons. V dropped 6 bases and J dropped 0; count of bases not matched to a gene: 2. Germline CDR1 and CDR2: WNHNN and SYGVQD (reference sequence). CDR3 length: 14 residues. The rearrangement links TRBV10-1 to TRBJ2-3, with 8 bases that match TRBD1. The TCR was taken from an adult with an advanced solid tumor such as melanoma, head and neck, liver or kidney cancer. Sequences were derived from CD4+ or CD8+ T cells sorted from blood, sampled in a trial of the OX40 agonist ivuxolimab. CDR3 residues: CASRGTGSTDTQYF. The CDR3 DNA reads TGCGCCAGCAGGGGGACAGGAAGCACAGATACGCAGTATTTT.